The 5 T cell receptor beta chains in this list originate from one sample, sequenced in a study of Graves' ophthalmopathy and Graves' hyperthyroidism. Using RNA transcripts, the TCR beta CDR3 regions were amplified. RT-PCR was first run with HTBI primers, then multiplex PCR in a second round. From the multiplex PCR reads, TCRdb called clonotypes with MiXCR, one entry per CDR3 protein. The table records 24,000 or so distinct CDR3 sequences, almost 50% of them present only once. The sample consisted of peripheral blood. The receptors derive from an adult woman with stable Graves' hyperthyroidism.

Within the sample, this clonotype is medium-sized. The chain combines TRBV7-2 with TRBJ2-1; 8 nucleotides agree with TRBD1. The germline V gene has CDR1 SGHTA and CDR2 FQGNSA. This CDR3 is built from 16 residues. With 2 bases clipped from V and 1 base from J, the junction kept 4 bases outside the gene matches. The CDR3 DNA is TGTGCCAGCAGCTTACGACAGGGGAGGTCCTACAATGAGCAGTTCTTC. Translating gives CASSLRQGRSYNEQFF.

DNA of the CDR3: TGCAGCGCCAAAGATGGGGGACGTCGGGCCAATCAGCCCCAGCATTTT. Protein product: CSAKDGGRRANQPQHF. The chain recombines TRBV29-1 with TRBJ1-5, with TRBD1 as a possible D gene (5 bases). The CDR3 has 16 residues. CDR1 SQVTM and CDR2 ANQGSEA come from the germline V gene. Trimming removed 7 bases at V and 3 bases at J, with 22 bases between.

Worth noting for this clonotype: At one end, the junction sequence differs from germline, possibly due to a read error. The V call is TRBV12-3 or TRBV12-4, the J call TRBJ2-1, with no clear D. This CDR3 is 13 amino acids long. The DNA for the CDR3 is TGTGCCGGCAGTCCCGGATTGTACAATGAGCAGTTCTTC. Amino acid sequence: CAGSPGLYNEQFF.

This clonotype showed up just once. The CDR3 is CAISSSDRAPGEKLFF. CDR3 sequence (DNA): TGTGCCATCAGCTCCTCAGACAGGGCTCCGGGAGAAAAACTGTTTTTT. The rearrangement links TRBV10-3 to TRBJ1-4, with TRBD1 matching 7 bases. CDR1 ENHRY and CDR2 SYGVKD come from the germline V gene. The CDR3 consists of 16 residues. V was clipped by 6 bases and J by 8 bases; unmatched bases: 15.

This clonotype is judged medium-sized. This sequence joins TRBV29-1 and TRBJ2-7, with a weak D call TRBD2 (6 bases). The germline gives CDR1 SQVTM, CDR2 ANQGSEA. V dropped 1 base and J dropped 4 bases, with 14 bases sitting between them. The CDR3 spans 14 residues. The CDR3 DNA reads as TGCAGCGTTGAAGGGGGGGTTAGTCAGTACGAGCAGTACTTC. Translation gives CSVEGGVSQYEQYF.